This TCR beta chain was identified during a study of identical twins. Points from the study as a whole: Partial confounding of zero-insertion analyses by invariant MAIT and iNKT cells was possible.

With respect to this clonotype: Its antigen is still unknown.

One entry per CDR3 protein, called by TCRdb with MiXCR from the 5' RACE reads. The sample shows some 900,000 distinct CDR3 sequences, approximately 13% of them seen only once. The germline V gene encodes CDR1 WNHNN and CDR2 SYGVQD (reference sequence). The V end was cut by 4 bases, the J end by 0 bases, with 9 bases between. The CDR3 loop spans 14 amino acids. The same sample was also used in a study of yellow fever vaccine responses in identical twins.

The V and J genes are TRBV10-1 and TRBJ2-5; the D gene could be TRBD1 or TRBD2 (5 bases each). The source of this sequence is a woman in her late teens or twenties in good health. The sample comprised PBMCs. The CDR3 region is CASSAPGHQETQYF. The CDR3, as DNA: TGCGCCAGCAGTGCCCCGGGACACCAAGAGACCCAGTACTTC.